This T cell receptor (beta chain) was documented in a study of blood T cell repertoires in COVID-19. Using immunoSEQ multiplex PCR, the repertoire was profiled, and TCRdb retains in-frame clones only, with some absent. The data hold some 220,000 clones, with 82% observed a single time. CDR1 SNHLY and CDR2 FYNNEI come from the germline V gene. With 7 bases clipped from V and 5 bases from J, the junction kept 7 bases outside the gene matches. This CDR3 is built from 15 residues. Material for sequencing was peripheral blood. The V call is TRBV2, the J call TRBJ2-3; 12 bases align to TRBD2. The sequence was obtained from an older woman with COVID-19, enrolled during active disease. CDR3 residues: CASTRLAGAGDTQYF. The CDR3 region has the DNA TGTGCCAGCACCCGACTAGCGGGAGCGGGAGATACGCAGTATTTT.